The subject of this entry is one T cell receptor beta chain. The clone's antigen remains unknown. The input lacks base qualities; no much larger clone sits a single base away. Library method: the immunoSEQ multiplex PCR assay. A mixture of 60 forward primers for TCR Vbeta segments and 13 reverse primers for TCR Jbeta segments was used in the multiplex PCR. The CDR3 region of rearranged TCR beta genes was amplified from genomic DNA with a multiplex PCR assay. Amplified TCR beta libraries were sequenced as 87-base-pair reads on the Illumina HiSeq System. For the original study's pipeline: Across the 700 or so repertoires, a later analysis counted some 80 million unique TCR beta chains, around 11 million of which were shared by at least two donors. Raw reads were error-corrected and collapsed into unique sequences by a nearest-neighbor algorithm in which closely related sequences were merged to remove PCR and sequencing errors. CDR3 sequences were aligned to IMGT reference sequences to assign V, D and J gene segments. For a sequence to be retained, at least a six-nucleotide match to both a V gene segment and a J gene segment was required. A rearrangement counted as productive if the CDR3 had no stop codons and remained in frame with V and J, and every other rearrangement counted as non-productive. CDR3 was defined by IMGT convention, running from the second conserved V-encoded cysteine to the conserved J-encoded phenylalanine. The earlier analysis of 587 of the donors excluded sequences that lacked an unambiguous match to a single V gene segment. In an earlier analysis of about 590 of the donors, a V segment was called functional when productive rearrangements were above 56.7%, and segregating when the standard deviation between donors exceeded 5%. A statistical classification framework was built for diagnosing cytomegalovirus status from the catalog of TCR beta chain sequences. V and J gene assignment, in a later analysis, came from comparing TCR nucleotide sequences with IMGT/GENE-DB human TR gene sequences. The TCRdist pipeline was used in a later analysis to assign CDR3 sequences and most-parsimonious VDJ recombination scenarios. In a later analysis, every TCR beta chain was defined by the combination of its CDR3 amino acid sequence and its V-gene family, and reads without a unique V-gene family were dropped. To address suspected cross-contamination and a sequencing artifact, a later analysis removed around 590 highly shared, low-generation-probability nucleotide sequences. In a later analysis, a clonal expansion index was calculated for each public chain from normalized within-repertoire ranks of inferred template counts. A later analysis computed generation probabilities with a VDJ recombination model fitted to out-of-frame rearrangements, and checked the results against IGoR. In a later analysis, TCR-TCR, TCR-HLA and TCR-CMV co-occurrence was scored with hypergeometric tests, and a repertoire-size bias correction was applied to TCR pairs. False discovery rates were estimated in a later analysis by permuting HLA or CMV assignments 20 times. In a later analysis, co-occurring TCRs were grouped with DBSCAN, and TCRdist sequence similarity was added when clustering was performed within HLA-allele-positive subsets. Co-occurrence clustering excluded repertoires with fewer than 30,000 or more than 120,000 public chains, plus five with anomalous nucleotide sharing. TCRdb took this table from immuneACCESS and kept in-frame rearrangements with V and J called. Such tables lack part of the clones; where checked against another copy, unresolved V genes explain under half of the gap, and the rest is unexplained. V and J calls plus clone size are reproduced from that table; the DNA served to infer D and trimming. This sample gives 250,000 or so clones in total; approximately 81% of them show up just once. The biggest ten clones account for 7% to 9% of the sample.

The data derive from a study of cytomegalovirus exposure and HLA in healthy donors (dated by TCRdb to between 2016 and 2019). In terms of the full investigation: An earlier analysis of a few hundred of the donors reported roughly 300 Gb of sequence data and 117 million unique TCR beta sequences obtained from about 200 million T cells. An early release covering some 640 HLA-typed donors comprised 250 to 350 gigabases of sequencing data and approximately 85 million unique TCR sequences. Of the roughly 420 genotyped donors, 75% to 85% were placed in the genetic ancestry cluster associated with self-reported Caucasian donors. The study was designed to test whether signatures of past pathogen exposure could be identified by cataloging public T cell receptors. The study profiled the T cell repertoires of hundreds of subjects by immunosequencing and related them to cytomegalovirus serostatus. A separate validation cohort of about 110 different subjects was used in addition to the roughly 670-subject first cohort. The study combined high-throughput TCR immunosequencing, statistical association of individual TCRs with disease status, and machine learning to predict cytomegalovirus infection status. A later analysis re-examined previously published TCR beta repertoires from 500 to 700 donors and added high-resolution HLA genotyping to investigate patterns of TCR occurrence. Rather than using new phenotypic data, the later analysis identified candidate immune exposures from TCR beta sequences and from how often those sequences occurred across donors. An earlier analysis of some 600 of the donors applied high-throughput TCR beta sequencing to assess whether each TCR beta V gene segment acted as functional or pseudogenic. Donor age, sex, ethnicity and CMV serostatus were compiled together with the repertoire data. In a later genetic analysis, genome-wide SNP genotypes for 398 of the 666 donors were used, and that subset was treated as a discovery cohort. Every discovery cohort repertoire had been produced on one sequencing platform. Class I and class II HLA loci were covered by the typing at four-digit resolution. The number of donors typed differed by locus, with roughly 629-640 for A, B, C, DRB1 and DQB1, 522 for DQA1, 600 to 610 for DPA1, and around 430 for DPB1. Four to six DR-DQ haplotypes were handled as single units for association and clustering, since linkage in the cohort was strong. Among roughly 400 genotyped donors of the cohort, an average of 235,054 unique TCR beta nucleotide sequences were sequenced per donor, roughly 20% of them non-productive. Overall study outcomes, separate from this receptor: This cohort had only TCR beta chains sequenced, and the lack of alpha or paired-chain data limited which features could be detected. A total of 164 TCR beta chains were listed by the study as associated with cytomegalovirus. A group of highly shared sequence variants was considered likely to be a technical artifact of the sequencing pipeline. While some public TCRs were present in many individuals, most TCR sequences turned up only very rarely across donors. In a later analysis, HLA-associated TCR beta chains showed more clonal expansion and lower generation probabilities than non-associated chains that were equally common. Correlated functional status among segregating V segments might be attributable to linkage disequilibrium, but an unknown experimental factor could not be ruled out. Because some donors lacked HLA typing at each locus, the association tests relied only on the typed subset. Specific HLA alleles were associated with some 15,000 TCR beta sequences at a false discovery rate of 0.05 in a later analysis. In vitro tests confirmed that a few of the cytomegalovirus-associated TCR beta chains recognize cytomegalovirus antigens. The authors suggested that the approach could potentially be generalized to other disease states and immunological phenotypes. The earlier analysis of approximately 560 of the donors excluded approximately 15 rarely observed V segments, including chromosome 9 orphons, because counts were too low. In a later analysis, TCR association rates were found to vary across HLA loci, with the most associated TCRs seen for DRB1 alleles and the fewest for HLA-C alleles. A later analysis found that most CMV-associated TCR beta chains appeared HLA-restricted, with HLA associations seemingly driven largely by CMV exposure. In both the original and validation cohorts, the classifier was reported to diagnose cytomegalovirus status with high specificity and sensitivity. V-gene and J-gene trimming of TCR beta chains was associated with a missense DCLRE1C variant in a later genetic analysis, and the association was replicated in an independent cohort. For the cohort, immune exposure information was limited to CMV serostatus. The presence/absence analyses assumed that sequencing depth was roughly uniform across donors, and that assumption may not be true. A further reported finding was that TCR beta sequences accurately predicted the HLA-A and HLA-B alleles for most subjects in the first cohort. A later analysis reported that several top co-occurrence clusters appeared linked to parvovirus B19, influenza, CMV and Epstein-Barr virus. According to a later genetic analysis, donors in an Asian-associated ancestry cluster had fewer N-insertions in productive TCRs than the approximately 630-donor mean. The 87-base-pair reads could not distinguish some IMGT-functional V segments, including TRBV6-2 and TRBV6-3, so those segments were excluded. An earlier analysis of 587 of the donors showed that most TCR beta V segments appeared in productive rearrangements either about 90% or about 30% of the time, which broadly matched IMGT annotations. Assigning TCR associations to individual alleles was difficult when HLA alleles, especially DR and DQ, strongly co-occurred.

The cohort consisted of hundreds of healthy bone marrow donors. All cohort members were sampled while nominally healthy, although unrecorded immune exposures were likely present. The donor tested CMV seropositive, placing the donor among the 250 to 350 seropositive members of the cohort. A peripheral blood sample was collected from each donor, and TCR beta sequencing was performed on peripheral blood mononuclear cells. The Qiagen DNeasy Blood Extraction Kit was used to extract genomic DNA from the blood cell samples. Germline trimming amounts to 6 bases on V and 7 bases on J, with 8 as the count of junction bases outside the gene matches. The CDR3 starts with the cysteine, ends with the phenylalanine, and has 15 residues. The retained sequence is limited to the CDR3, 45 bases, with the frame set at the first base. Looking up the germline V gene yields CDR1 MNHEY and CDR2 SVGAGI.

The origin of this receptor is a woman aged 55-70 years in good health and CMV-seropositive. Sample: PBMCs. The chain is assembled from TRBV6-5 and TRBJ2-1; the central 11 bases match TRBD2. This receptor carries the CDR3 CASSVSGRAVNEQFF. The nucleotide sequence reads as follows: TGTGCCAGCAGCGTTAGCGGGAGGGCCGTAAATGAGCAGTTCTTC.